The 5 T cell receptor beta chains presented below share a single source sample, sequenced in a study of T cells in Graves' hyperthyroidism and ophthalmopathy. RNA transcripts gave rise to amplified TCR beta CDR3 regions. Researchers ran a first-round RT-PCR on the TCR CDR3 using the HTBI primer set. TCRdb redid the calling of the multiplex PCR reads with MiXCR, one entry per CDR3 protein. The table shows hundreds of thousands of distinct CDR3 sequences, with about 16% occurring only once. What was sequenced was blood. All receptors come from a woman aged 30 to 39 with Graves' hyperthyroidism.

The CDR3 here is CASSSWDRDTQYF. In DNA, the CDR3 is TGTGCCAGCAGCTCATGGGACAGAGATACGCAGTATTTT. The rearrangement uses TRBV7-9 and TRBJ2-3; TRBD1 agrees at 7 bases. V lost 4 bases, J lost 5 bases, and 3 bases stayed unmatched. Germline CDR1 is SEHNR and CDR2 is FQNEAQ (reference sequence). The CDR3 runs to 13 residues.

This clonotype has only a few counts. The rearrangement uses TRBV15 and TRBJ1-1; 7 nucleotides agree with TRBD1. Trimming took 11 bases from V and 5 from J; bases not matched to a gene: 17. The germline V gene has CDR1 LNHNV and CDR2 YYDKDF (reference sequence). This CDR3 contains 15 residues. CDR3 loop: CAAAERQGRWTEAFF. For the CDR3, the DNA is TGTGCCGCCGCGGAACGACAGGGTAGGTGGACTGAAGCTTTCTTT.

The J gene is TRBJ2-1, the V gene TRBV2, with D unclear. Germline V CDR1 and CDR2: SNHLY, FYNNEI. The V and J ends lost 2 bases and 0 bases respectively, with 14 bases between them. This CDR3 contains 17 residues. The CDR3 bases are TGTGCCAGCAGTGAATTGATGCAAGAGAGCTCCTACAATGAGCAGTTCTTC. Residues: CASSELMQESSYNEQFF.

Only one count was recorded for this clonotype. DNA of the CDR3: TGCAGCGCCCCGGGACTAAAGAACACCGGGGAGCTGTTTTTT. This sequence encodes CSAPGLKNTGELFF. J is TRBJ2-2 and V is TRBV29-1; 7 positions agree with TRBD2. In germline, CDR1 is SQVTM, CDR2 ANQGSEA. This CDR3 contains 14 residues. Losses at the gene ends were 7 bases for V and 1 base for J; bases not matched to a gene: 6.

This clonotype has only a few counts. The V call is TRBV9, the J call TRBJ2-7; 7 bases agree with TRBD2. The ends lost 2 bases at V and 2 bases at J; junction bases unmatched: 13. This CDR3 region has 17 residues. Germline lookup yields CDR1 SGDLS and CDR2 YYNGEE. Here the CDR3 DNA reads TGTGCCAGCAGCGTTGACTCCGGCGGGAGCCCCGCCTACGAGCAGTACTTC. This gives the protein CASSVDSGGSPAYEQYF.